The clone carrying this T cell receptor (beta chain) has a handful of counts. The antigen remains undetermined. TCRdb itself ran the 5' RACE reads through MiXCR, one entry per CDR3 protein. The sample contains 400,000 to 450,000 distinct CDR3 sequences, approximately 17% of which appear only once. This entry belongs to a study of CD8 T cells in ankylosing spondylitis. The CDR3 spans 16 residues. Germline V gene lookup returns CDR1 SGHVS and CDR2 FNYEAQ. Trimming removed 3 bases from V and 3 bases from J; junction bases left unmatched: 5. Study-wide results and caveats: Clones linked with disease were CD8+ and fairly uncommon in the peripheral blood. Some of these motif variants have turned up before, in reports on reactive arthritis synovial fluid and blood. A TCR beta motif of 7 to 9 highly homologous variants seemed to mark ankylosing spondylitis blood.

Sequencing was carried out using blood, either unsorted or a sorted T cell fraction (not recorded which). This sequence joins TRBV7-6 and TRBJ1-5, with 10 bases that match TRBD1. The source of this sequence is a male donor with ankylosing spondylitis. Here the CDR3 DNA reads TGTGCCAGCAGCTTCCGGGACAGGGGATTCAATCAGCCCCAGCATTTT. The encoded protein is CASSFRDRGFNQPQHF.